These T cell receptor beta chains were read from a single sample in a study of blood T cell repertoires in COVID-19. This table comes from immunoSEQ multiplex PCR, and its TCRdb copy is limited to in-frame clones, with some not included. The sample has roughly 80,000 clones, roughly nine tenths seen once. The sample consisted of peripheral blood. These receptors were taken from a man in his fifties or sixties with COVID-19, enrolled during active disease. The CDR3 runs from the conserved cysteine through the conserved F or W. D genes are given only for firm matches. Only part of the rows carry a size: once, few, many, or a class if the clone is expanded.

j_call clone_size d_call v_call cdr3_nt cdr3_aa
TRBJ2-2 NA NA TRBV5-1 TGCGCCAGCAGCTTGGCCAGGAACACCGGGGAGCTGTTTTTT CASSLARNTGELFF
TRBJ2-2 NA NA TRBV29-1 TGCAGCGGATCCCCTACAGGGATGGGGGAGCTGTTTTTT CSGSPTGMGELFF
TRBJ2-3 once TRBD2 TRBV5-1 TGCGCCAGCAGCTTGGACGGCCATCCTAGCGGGCAAACAGATACGCAGTATTTT CASSLDGHPSGQTDTQYF
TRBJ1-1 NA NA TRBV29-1 TGCAGCGTTGAAGAGGAGGGCATGAACACTGAAGCTTTCTTT CSVEEEGMNTEAFF
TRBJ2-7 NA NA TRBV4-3 TGCGCCAGCAGCCAAGTCGAGGCGTCCGAGCAGTACTTC CASSQVEASEQYF
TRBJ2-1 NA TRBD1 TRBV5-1 TGCGCCAGCAGCCCCGGGACAGCCCAGAACCTTCCGTTTAATGAGCAGTTCTTC CASSPGTAQNLPFNEQFF
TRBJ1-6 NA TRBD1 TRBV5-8 TGTGCCAGCAGCTTCAGGGGGCGCGATTCACCCCTCCACTTT CASSFRGRDSPLHF
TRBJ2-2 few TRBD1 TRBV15 TGTGCCACCAGCTCCGCAGGGGGTGGGACCGGGGAGCTGTTTTTT CATSSAGGGTGELFF
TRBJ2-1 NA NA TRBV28 TGTGCCAGCAGCCAACCCGGGACTGTAAACAATGAGCAGTTCTTC CASSQPGTVNNEQFF
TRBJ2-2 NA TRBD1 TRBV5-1 TGCGCCAGCTGGGGGACAGGGGTGAACACCGGGGAGCTGTTTTTT CASWGTGVNTGELFF
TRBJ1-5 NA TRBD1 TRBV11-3 TGTGCCAGCAGCCCGATTGGAGGGGGCCTTCAAAAGAGCAATCAGCCCCAGCATTTT CASSPIGGGLQKSNQPQHF
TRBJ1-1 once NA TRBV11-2 TGTGCCAGCAGCTTATCGGGATTGAACACTGAAGCTTTCTTT CASSLSGLNTEAFF
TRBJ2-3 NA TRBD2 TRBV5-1 TGCGCCAGCAGCCGGGGGGAGGGCCTGGATACGCAGTATTTT CASSRGEGLDTQYF
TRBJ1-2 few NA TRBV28 TGTGCCAGCAGTCCGCGTGTGGGAGGCTATGGCTACACCTTC CASSPRVGGYGYTF